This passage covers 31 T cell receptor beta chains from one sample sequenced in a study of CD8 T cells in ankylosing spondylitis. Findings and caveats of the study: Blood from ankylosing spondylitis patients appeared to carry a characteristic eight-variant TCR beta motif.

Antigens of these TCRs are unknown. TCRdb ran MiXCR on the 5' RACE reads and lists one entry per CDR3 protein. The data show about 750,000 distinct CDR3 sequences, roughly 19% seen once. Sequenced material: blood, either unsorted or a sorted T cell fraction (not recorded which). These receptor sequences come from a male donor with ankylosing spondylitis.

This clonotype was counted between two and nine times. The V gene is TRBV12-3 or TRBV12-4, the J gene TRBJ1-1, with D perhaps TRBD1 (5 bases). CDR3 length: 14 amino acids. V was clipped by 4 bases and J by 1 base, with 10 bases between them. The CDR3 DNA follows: TGTGCCAGCAGTTACGAGGGGCCGAACACTGAAGCTTTCTTT. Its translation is CASSYEGPNTEAFF.

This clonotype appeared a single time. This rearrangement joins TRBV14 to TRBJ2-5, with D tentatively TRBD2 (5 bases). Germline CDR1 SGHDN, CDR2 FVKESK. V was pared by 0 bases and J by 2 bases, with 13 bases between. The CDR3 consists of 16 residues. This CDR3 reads CASSQEGWRRQETQYF. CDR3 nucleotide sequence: TGTGCCAGCAGCCAAGAGGGTTGGCGGAGGCAAGAGACCCAGTACTTC.

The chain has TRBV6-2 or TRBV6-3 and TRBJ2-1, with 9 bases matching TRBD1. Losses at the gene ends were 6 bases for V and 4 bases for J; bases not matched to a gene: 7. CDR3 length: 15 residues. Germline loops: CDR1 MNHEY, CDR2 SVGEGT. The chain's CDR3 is CASRITGGSYNEQFF. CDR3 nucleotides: TGTGCCAGCAGGATAACAGGGGGCTCTTACAATGAGCAGTTCTTC.

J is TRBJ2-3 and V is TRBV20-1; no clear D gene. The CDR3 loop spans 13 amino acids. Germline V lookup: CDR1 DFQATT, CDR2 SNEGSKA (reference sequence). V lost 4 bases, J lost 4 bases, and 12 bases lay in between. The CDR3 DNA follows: TGCAGTGCTAACCGACTTGGCGCAGATACGCAGTATTTT. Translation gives CSANRLGADTQYF.

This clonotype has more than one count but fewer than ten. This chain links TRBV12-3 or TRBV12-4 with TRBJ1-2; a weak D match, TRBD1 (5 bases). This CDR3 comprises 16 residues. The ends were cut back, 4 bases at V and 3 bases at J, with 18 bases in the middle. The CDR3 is CASSSPPGSLDYGYTF. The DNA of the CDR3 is TGTGCCAGCAGTTCCCCCCCAGGGAGTCTGGACTATGGCTACACCTTC.

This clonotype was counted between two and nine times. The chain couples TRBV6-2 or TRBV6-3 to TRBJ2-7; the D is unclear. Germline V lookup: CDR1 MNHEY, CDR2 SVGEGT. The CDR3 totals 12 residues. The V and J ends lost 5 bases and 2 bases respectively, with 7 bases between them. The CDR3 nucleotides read TGTGCCAGCAGTAAATTCGCCTACGAGCAGTACTTC. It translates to CASSKFAYEQYF.

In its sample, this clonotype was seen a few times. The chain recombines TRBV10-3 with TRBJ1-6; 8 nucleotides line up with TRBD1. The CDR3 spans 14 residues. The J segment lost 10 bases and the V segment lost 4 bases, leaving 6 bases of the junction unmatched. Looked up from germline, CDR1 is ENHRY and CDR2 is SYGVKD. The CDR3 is CAISVQGAGSPLHF. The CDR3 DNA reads TGTGCCATCAGTGTGCAGGGGGCCGGGTCACCCCTCCACTTT.

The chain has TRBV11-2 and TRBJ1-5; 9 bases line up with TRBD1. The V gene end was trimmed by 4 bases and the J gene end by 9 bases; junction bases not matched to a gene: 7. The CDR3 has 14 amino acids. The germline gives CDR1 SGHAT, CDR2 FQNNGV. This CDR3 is CASSSDRGLGPQHF. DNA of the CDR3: TGTGCCAGCAGCTCAGACAGGGGGTTAGGGCCCCAGCATTTT.

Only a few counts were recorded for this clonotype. The CDR3 nucleotides are TGTGCCAGTAGTGGGCAGGGGCGTTCACCCCTCCACTTT. Protein: CASSGQGRSPLHF. The chain is built from TRBV19 and TRBJ1-6; a weak D match, TRBD1 (6 bases). CDR3 length: 13 amino acids. V was cut by 5 bases and J by 9 bases, with 11 bases left in between. Germline CDR1 and CDR2: LNHDA and SQIVND (reference sequence).

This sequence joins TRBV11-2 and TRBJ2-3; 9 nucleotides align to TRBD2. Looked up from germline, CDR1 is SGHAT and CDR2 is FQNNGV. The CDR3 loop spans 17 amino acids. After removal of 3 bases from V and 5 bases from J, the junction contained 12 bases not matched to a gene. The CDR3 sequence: CASSFEGTGLAGDTQYF. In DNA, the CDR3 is TGTGCCAGCAGCTTTGAGGGGACGGGACTAGCAGGAGATACGCAGTATTTT.

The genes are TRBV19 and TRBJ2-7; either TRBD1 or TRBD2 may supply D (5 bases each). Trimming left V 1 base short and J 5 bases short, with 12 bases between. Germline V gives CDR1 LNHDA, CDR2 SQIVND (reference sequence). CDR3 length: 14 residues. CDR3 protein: CASSIGPGTNEQYF. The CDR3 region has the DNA TGTGCCAGTAGTATAGGCCCAGGGACGAACGAGCAGTACTTC.

As DNA, the CDR3 is TGTGCCAGCAGCCGACAAGTGGGGGAAAAACTGTTTTTT. This codes for CASSRQVGEKLFF. This chain uses TRBV5-6 with TRBJ1-4; D is unclear. The CDR3 sequence is 13 residues long. CDR1 and CDR2 from the germline V gene are SGHDT and YYEEEE. Trimming took off 4 bases at V and 8 bases at J, with 12 bases between the two ends.

The CDR3 loop is CASSSELAKETQYF. The CDR3, as DNA: TGTGCCAGCAGCTCCGAGCTAGCGAAGGAGACCCAGTACTTC. The chain couples TRBV7-9 to TRBJ2-5; tentative D call: TRBD2 (6 bases). Trimming stripped 4 bases from V and 5 bases from J, with 14 bases between. Germline loops: CDR1 SEHNR, CDR2 FQNEAQ (reference sequence). The CDR3 consists of 14 residues. Full variable domain (missing parts from reference TRBV7-9 and TRBJ2-5): DTGVSQNPRHKITKRGQNVTFRCDPISEHNRLYWYRQTLGQGPEFLTYFQNEAQLEKSRLLSDRFSAERPKGSFSTLEIQRTEQGDSAMYLCASSSELAKETQYFGPGTRLLVL.

CDR3 DNA: TGTGCCAGCAGCCCCGGACAGAGTAACACCGGGGAGCTGTTTTTT. This encodes CASSPGQSNTGELFF. The gene calls are TRBV12-3 or TRBV12-4 and TRBJ2-2; tentatively, D is TRBD1 (6 bases). There are 15 residues in the CDR3. Trimming stripped 6 bases from V and 2 bases from J, with 13 bases between.

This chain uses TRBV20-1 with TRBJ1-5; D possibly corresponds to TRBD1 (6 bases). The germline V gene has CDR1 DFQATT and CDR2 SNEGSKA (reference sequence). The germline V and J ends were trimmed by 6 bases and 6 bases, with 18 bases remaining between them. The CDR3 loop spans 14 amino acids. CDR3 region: CSAPRGLGPQPQHF. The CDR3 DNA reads TGCAGTGCCCCTCGGGGGCTGGGACCTCAGCCCCAGCATTTT.

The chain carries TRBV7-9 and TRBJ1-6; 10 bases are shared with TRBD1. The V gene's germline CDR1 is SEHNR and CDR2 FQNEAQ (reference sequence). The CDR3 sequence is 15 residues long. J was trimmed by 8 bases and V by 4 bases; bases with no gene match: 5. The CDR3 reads CASSSFGTGDSPLHF. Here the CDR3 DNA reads TGTGCCAGCAGCTCATTCGGGACAGGGGATTCACCCCTCCACTTT.

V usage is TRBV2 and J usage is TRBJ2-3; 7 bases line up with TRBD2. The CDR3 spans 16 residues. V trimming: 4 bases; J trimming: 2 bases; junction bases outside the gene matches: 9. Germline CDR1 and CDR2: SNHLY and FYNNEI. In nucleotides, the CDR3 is TGTGCCAGCAGTGGGGACTACACGATAAACACAGATACGCAGTATTTT. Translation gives CASSGDYTINTDTQYF.

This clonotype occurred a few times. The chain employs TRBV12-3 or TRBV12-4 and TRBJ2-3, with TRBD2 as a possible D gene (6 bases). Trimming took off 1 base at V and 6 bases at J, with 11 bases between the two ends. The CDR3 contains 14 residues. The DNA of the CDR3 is TGTGCCAGCAGTTTAGGACTAGTTGGGGATACGCAGTATTTT. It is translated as CASSLGLVGDTQYF.

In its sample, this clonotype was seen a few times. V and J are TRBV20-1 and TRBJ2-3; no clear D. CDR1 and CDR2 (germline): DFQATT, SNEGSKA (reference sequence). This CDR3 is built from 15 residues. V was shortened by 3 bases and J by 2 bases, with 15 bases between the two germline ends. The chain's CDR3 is CSASSFKGHTDTQYF. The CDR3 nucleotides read TGCAGTGCTAGTTCGTTCAAGGGTCACACAGATACGCAGTATTTT.

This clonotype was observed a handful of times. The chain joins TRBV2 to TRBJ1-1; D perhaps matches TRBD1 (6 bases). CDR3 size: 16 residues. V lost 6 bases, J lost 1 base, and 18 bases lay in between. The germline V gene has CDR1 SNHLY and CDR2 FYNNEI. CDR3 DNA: TGTGCCAGCAGCAAAACCGGACAGCCGACGAACACTGAAGCTTTCTTT. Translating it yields CASSKTGQPTNTEAFF.

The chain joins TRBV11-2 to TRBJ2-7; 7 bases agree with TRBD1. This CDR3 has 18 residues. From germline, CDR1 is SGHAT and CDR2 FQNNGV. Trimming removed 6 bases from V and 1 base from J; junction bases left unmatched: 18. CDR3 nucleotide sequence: TGTGCCAGCAGTTTCTACCCGGGACAGCATATTTTTTCCTACGAGCAGTACTTC. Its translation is CASSFYPGQHIFSYEQYF.

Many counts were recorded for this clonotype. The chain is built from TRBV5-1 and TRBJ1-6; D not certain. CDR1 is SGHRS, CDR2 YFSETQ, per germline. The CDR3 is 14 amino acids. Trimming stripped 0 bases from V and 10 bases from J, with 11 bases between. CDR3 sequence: CASSLEGANSPLHF. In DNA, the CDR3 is TGCGCCAGCAGCTTGGAGGGTGCCAACTCACCCCTCCACTTT.

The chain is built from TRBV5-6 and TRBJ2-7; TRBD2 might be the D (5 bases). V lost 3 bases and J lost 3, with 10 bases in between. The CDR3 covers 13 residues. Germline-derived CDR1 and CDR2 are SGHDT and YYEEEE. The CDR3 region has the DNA TGTGCCAGCAGCTCCGGGGTCCACTACGAGCAGTACTTC. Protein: CASSSGVHYEQYF.

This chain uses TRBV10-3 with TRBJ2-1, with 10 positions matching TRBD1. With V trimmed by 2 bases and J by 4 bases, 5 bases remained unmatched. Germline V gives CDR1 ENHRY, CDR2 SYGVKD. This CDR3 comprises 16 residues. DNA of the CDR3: TGTGCCATCAGTGAGCCGGACAGGGGGGCTTACAATGAGCAGTTCTTC. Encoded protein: CAISEPDRGAYNEQFF.

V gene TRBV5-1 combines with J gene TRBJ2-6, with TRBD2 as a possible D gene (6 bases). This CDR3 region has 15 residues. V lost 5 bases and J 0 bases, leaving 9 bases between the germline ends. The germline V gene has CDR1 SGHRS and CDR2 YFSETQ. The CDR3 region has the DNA TGCGCCAGCAGGGGAGGTAACTCTGGGGCCAACGTCCTGACTTTC. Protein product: CASRGGNSGANVLTF.

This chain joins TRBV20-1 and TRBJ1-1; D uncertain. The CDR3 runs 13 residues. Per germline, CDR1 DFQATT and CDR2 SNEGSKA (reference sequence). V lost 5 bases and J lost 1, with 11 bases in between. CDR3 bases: TGCAGTGCTGGGTTCGATGGGAACACTGAAGCTTTCTTT. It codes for CSAGFDGNTEAFF.

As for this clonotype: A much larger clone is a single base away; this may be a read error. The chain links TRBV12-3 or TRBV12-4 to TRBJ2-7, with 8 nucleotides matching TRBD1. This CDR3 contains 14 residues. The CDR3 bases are TGTGCCTGCAGTTTATCAGGGGGCGGCTACGAGCAGTACTTC. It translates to CACSLSGGGYEQYF.

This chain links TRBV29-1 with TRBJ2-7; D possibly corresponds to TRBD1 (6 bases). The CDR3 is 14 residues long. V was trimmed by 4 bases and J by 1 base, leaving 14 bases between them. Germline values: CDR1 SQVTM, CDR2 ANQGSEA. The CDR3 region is CSVVRRDTSYEQYF. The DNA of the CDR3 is TGCAGCGTTGTCCGTCGGGACACGTCCTACGAGCAGTACTTC.

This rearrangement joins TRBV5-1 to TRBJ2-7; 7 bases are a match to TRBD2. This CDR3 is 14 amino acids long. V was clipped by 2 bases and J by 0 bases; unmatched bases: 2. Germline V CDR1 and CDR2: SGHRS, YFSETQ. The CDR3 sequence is CASSFERGSYEQYF. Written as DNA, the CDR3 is TGCGCCAGCAGCTTTGAGCGGGGCTCCTACGAGCAGTACTTC.

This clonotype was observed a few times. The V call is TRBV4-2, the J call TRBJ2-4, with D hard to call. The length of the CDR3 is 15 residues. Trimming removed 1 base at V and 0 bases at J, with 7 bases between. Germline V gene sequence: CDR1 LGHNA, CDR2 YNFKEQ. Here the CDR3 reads CASSQAEGAKNIQYF. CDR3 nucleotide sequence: TGTGCCAGCAGCCAAGCAGAAGGAGCCAAAAACATTCAGTACTTC.

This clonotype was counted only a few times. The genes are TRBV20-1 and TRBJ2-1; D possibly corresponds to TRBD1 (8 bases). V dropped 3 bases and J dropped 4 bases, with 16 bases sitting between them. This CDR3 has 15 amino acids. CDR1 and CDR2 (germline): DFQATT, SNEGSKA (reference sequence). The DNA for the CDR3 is TGCAGTGCTAGGCACGGACAGGGAGGGTACAATGAGCAGTTCTTC. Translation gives CSARHGQGGYNEQFF.